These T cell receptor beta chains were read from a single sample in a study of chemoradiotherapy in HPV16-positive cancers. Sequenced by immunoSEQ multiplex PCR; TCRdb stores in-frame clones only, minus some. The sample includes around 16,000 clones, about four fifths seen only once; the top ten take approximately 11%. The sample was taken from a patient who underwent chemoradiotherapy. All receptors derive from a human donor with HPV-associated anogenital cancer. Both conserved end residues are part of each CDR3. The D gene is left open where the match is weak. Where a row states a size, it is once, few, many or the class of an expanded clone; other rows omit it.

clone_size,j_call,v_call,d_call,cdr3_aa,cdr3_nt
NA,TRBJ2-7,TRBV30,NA,CAWITHRRDTRYEQYF,TGTGCCTGGATAACCCACCGGCGGGACACCCGCTACGAGCAGTACTTC
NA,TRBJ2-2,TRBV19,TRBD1,CASSQGQGLTGELFF,TGTGCCAGTAGTCAGGGACAGGGTCTTACCGGGGAGCTGTTTTTT
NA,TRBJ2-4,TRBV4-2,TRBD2,CASSQEPVRTSGGVGKNIQYF,TGTGCCAGCAGCCAAGAACCCGTCAGGACTAGCGGGGGGGTAGGCAAAAACATTCAGTACTTC
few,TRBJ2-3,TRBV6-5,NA,CASSTPGSSADTQYF,TGTGCCAGCAGTACCCCAGGGTCTTCCGCAGATACGCAGTATTTT
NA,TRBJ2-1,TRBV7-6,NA,CASSRGRVNEQFF,TGTGCCAGCAGCCGCGGGCGAGTCAATGAGCAGTTCTTC
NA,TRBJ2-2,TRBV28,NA,CASSFRADTNTGELFF,TGTGCCAGCAGTTTTAGGGCAGACACGAACACCGGGGAGCTGTTTTTT
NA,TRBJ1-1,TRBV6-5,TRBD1,CASRPTSAQGAAFF,TGTGCCAGCAGGCCCACCTCTGCCCAGGGGGCAGCTTTCTTT
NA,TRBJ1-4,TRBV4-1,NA,CASSQRSANEKLFF,TGCGCCAGCAGCCAAAGATCGGCTAATGAAAAACTGTTTTTT
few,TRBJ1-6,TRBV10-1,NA,CASSESGVFNRLSKSPLHF,TGCGCCAGCAGTGAGTCGGGTGTATTTAACAGGTTAAGTAAATCACCCCTCCACTTT
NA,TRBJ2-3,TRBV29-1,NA,CSVSPRGADTQYF,TGCAGCGTTAGCCCCCGAGGGGCAGATACGCAGTATTTT
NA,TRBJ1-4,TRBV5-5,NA,CASSPDANEKLFF,TGTGCCAGCAGCCCGGACGCTAATGAAAAACTGTTTTTT
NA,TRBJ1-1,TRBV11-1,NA,CASSPDRYTEAFF,TGTGCCAGCAGCCCGGACCGCTACACTGAAGCTTTCTTT
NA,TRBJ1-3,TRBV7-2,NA,CASSLGGSGNTIYF,TGTGCCAGCAGCTTAGGGGGTTCCGGAAACACCATATATTTT
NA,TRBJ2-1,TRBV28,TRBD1,CASSSPTGGSYNEQFF,TGTGCCAGCAGTTCCCCGACAGGGGGCTCCTACAATGAGCAGTTCTTC
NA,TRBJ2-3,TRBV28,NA,CASSLAADTQYF,TGTGCCAGCAGTTTAGCCGCAGATACGCAGTATTTT
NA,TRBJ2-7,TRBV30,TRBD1,CAGNRGWHEQYF,TGTGCCGGGAACAGGGGTTGGCACGAGCAGTACTTC
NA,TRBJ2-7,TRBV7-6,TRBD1,CASSSFRDRFYEQYF,TGTGCCAGCAGTTCTTTCCGGGACAGGTTCTACGAGCAGTACTTC
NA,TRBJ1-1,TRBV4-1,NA,CASSHTADTEAFF,TGCGCCAGCAGCCATACAGCGGACACTGAAGCTTTCTTT
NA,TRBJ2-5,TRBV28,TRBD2,CASSLSGGRETQYF,TGTGCCAGCAGTTTGTCGGGGGGGCGAGAGACCCAGTACTTC
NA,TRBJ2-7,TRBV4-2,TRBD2,CASSPKIAGYEQYF,TGTGCCAGCAGCCCAAAGATAGCGGGATACGAGCAGTACTTC
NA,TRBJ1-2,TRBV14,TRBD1,CASSRRDRSYGYTF,TGTGCCAGCAGCCGAAGGGACAGAAGCTATGGCTACACCTTC
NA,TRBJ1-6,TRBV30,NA,CAWKPRQLDNSPLHF,TGTGCCTGGAAACCCCGGCAGCTCGATAATTCACCCCTCCACTTT
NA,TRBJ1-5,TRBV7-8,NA,CASSLSRTSPHQPQHF,TGTGCCAGCAGCTTGTCTCGGACCTCGCCCCATCAGCCCCAGCATTTT
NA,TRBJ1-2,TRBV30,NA,CAWSTTGPYGYTF,TGTGCCTGGAGTACTACAGGGCCCTATGGCTACACCTTC
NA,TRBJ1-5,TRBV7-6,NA,CASSLGTEYSNQPQHF,TGTGCCAGCAGCTTAGGGACAGAATATAGCAATCAGCCCCAGCATTTT